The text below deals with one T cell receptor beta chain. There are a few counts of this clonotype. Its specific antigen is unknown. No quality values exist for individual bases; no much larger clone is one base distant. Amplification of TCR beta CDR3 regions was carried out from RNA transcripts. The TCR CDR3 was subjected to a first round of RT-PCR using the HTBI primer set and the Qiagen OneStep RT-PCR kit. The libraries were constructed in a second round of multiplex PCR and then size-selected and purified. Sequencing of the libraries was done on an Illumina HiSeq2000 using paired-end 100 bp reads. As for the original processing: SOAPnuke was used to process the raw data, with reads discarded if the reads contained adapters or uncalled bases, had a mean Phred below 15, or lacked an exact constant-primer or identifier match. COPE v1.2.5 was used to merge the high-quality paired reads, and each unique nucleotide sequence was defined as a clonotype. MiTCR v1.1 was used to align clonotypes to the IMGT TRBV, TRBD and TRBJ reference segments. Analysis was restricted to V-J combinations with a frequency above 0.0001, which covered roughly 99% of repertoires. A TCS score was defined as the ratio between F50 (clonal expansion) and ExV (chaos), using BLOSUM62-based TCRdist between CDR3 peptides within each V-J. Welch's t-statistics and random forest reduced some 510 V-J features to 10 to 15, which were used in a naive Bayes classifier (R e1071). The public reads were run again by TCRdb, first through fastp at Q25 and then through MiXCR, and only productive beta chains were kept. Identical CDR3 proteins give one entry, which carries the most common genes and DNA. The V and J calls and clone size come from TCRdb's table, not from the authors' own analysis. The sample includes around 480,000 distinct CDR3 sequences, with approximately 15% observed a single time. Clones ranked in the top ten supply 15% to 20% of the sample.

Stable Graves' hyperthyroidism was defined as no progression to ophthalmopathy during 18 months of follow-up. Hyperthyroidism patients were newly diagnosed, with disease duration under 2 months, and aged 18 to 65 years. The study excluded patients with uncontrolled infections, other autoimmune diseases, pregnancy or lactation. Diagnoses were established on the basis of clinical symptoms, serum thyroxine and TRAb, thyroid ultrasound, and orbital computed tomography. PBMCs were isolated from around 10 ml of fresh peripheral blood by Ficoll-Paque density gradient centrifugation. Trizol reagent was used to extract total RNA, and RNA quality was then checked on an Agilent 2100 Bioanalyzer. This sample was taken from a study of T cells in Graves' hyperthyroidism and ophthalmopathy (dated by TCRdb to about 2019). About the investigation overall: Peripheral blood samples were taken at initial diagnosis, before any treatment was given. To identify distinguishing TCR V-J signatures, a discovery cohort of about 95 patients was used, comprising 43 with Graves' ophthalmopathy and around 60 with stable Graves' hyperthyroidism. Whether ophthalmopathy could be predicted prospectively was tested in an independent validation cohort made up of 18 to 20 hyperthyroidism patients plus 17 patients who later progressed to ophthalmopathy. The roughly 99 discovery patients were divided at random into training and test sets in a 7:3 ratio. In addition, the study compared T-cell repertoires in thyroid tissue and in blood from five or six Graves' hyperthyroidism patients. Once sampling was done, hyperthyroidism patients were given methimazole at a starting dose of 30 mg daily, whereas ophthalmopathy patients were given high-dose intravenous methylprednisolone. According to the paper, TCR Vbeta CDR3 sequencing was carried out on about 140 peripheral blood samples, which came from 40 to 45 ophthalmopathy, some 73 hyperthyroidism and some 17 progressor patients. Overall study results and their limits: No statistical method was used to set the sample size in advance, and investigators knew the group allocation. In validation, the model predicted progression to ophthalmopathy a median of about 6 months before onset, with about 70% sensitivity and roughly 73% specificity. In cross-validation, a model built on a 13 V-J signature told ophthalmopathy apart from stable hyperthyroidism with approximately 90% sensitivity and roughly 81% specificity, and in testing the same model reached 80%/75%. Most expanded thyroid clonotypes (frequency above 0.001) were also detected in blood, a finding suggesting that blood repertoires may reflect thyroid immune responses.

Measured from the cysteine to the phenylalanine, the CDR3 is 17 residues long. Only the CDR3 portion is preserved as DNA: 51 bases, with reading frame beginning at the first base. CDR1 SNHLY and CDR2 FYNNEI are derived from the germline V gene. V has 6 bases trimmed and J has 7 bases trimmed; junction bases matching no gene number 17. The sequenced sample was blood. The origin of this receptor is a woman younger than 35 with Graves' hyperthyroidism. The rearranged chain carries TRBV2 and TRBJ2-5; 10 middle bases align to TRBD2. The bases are TGTGCCAGCAGCGTAGGTAGTGGGACTAGCGATAGCCGGACCCAGTACTTC. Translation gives CASSVGSGTSDSRTQYF.